Presented here are 17 T cell receptor beta chains from one specimen sequenced in a study of regulatory T cells in long-lasting Graves disease. CDR3-region Arm-PCR and iRepertoire HTBI primers produced the TCR beta libraries. TCRdb fed the multiplex PCR reads into MiXCR, producing one record per CDR3 protein. The sample includes roughly 450,000 distinct CDR3 sequences, around 21% of them seen just once. This sample's time point: persistent/refractory GD, antithyroid drugs over 5 years with positive TRAb. The TCR library was made from RNA extracted from PBMCs. The sequenced sample was peripheral blood mononuclear cells (PBMCs), obtained when the disease was refractory, from a patient treated with antithyroid drugs. The receptors derive from a female donor with Graves disease.

This clonotype was counted at least ten times. The V gene is TRBV10-1, the J gene TRBJ2-7; 11 bases align to TRBD1. CDR3 length: 14 amino acids. Germline V CDR1 and CDR2: WNHNN, SYGVQD (reference sequence). V shed 3 bases, J shed 6 bases, and the junction held 4 bases outside the gene matches. CDR3 bases: TGCGCCAGCAGTGACCCCGGGACAGGGGGCGAGCAGTACTTC. It specifies CASSDPGTGGEQYF.

This clonotype was seen only a few times. The J gene is TRBJ2-2, the V gene TRBV7-9; D is unclear. Trimming removed 5 bases from V and 3 bases from J, with 16 bases in between. The CDR3 has 16 residues. Germline CDR1 is SEHNR and CDR2 is FQNEAQ (reference sequence). CDR3 loop: CASSPYGTVYTGELFF. DNA of the CDR3: TGTGCCAGCAGCCCGTATGGTACGGTGTACACCGGGGAGCTGTTTTTT.

In this sample, this clonotype turned up many times. The J gene is TRBJ1-1, the V gene TRBV6-5, with a possible D match to TRBD1 (5 bases). This CDR3 region has 14 residues. Germline CDR1 and CDR2: MNHEY and SVGAGI. Trimming removed 4 bases from V and 1 base from J, with 10 bases in between. In nucleotides, the CDR3 is TGTGCCAGCAGTTCCGGGGGGACGAACACTGAAGCTTTCTTT. This translates into CASSSGGTNTEAFF.

This clonotype was seen a handful of times. A much larger clone lies one base from this, so it may be a read error. The rearrangement links TRBV11-2 to TRBJ2-7; D perhaps matches TRBD2 (5 bases). The CDR3 spans 13 residues. Germline CDR1 reads SGHAT; CDR2 reads FQNNGV. Trimming pared 7 bases from V and 6 bases from J, leaving 16 bases between. The CDR3 region has the DNA TGTGCCAGCAACAGCGGAGCCCTACGCGAGCAGTACTTC. Encoded protein: CASNSGALREQYF.

The chain has TRBV12-3 or TRBV12-4 and TRBJ2-1; the D is unclear. Deletions cut 2 bases from V and 6 bases from J, with 11 bases between. CDR3 length equals 14 residues. CDR3 bases: TGTGCCAGCAGTTTACGGGCCATCGGCAATGAGCAGTTCTTC. This gives the protein CASSLRAIGNEQFF.

This clonotype has at least ten counts. The chain is built from TRBV20-1 and TRBJ1-4; D remains unclear. This CDR3 spans 14 amino acids. Trimming stripped 0 bases from V and 0 bases from J, with 5 bases between. CDR1 is DFQATT, CDR2 SNEGSKA, per germline (reference sequence). The CDR3, as DNA: TGCAGTGCTAGAGAACGACCAACTAATGAAAAACTGTTTTTT. Translated: CSARERPTNEKLFF.

This clonotype has a count of ten or more. The rearrangement joins TRBV28 to TRBJ1-1; D not certain. The germline CDR1 and CDR2 sequences are MDHEN and SYDVKM. V was pared by 1 base and J by 0 bases, with 12 bases between. The CDR3 is 16 residues long. CDR3 protein: CASSLLGRPLNTEAFF. The CDR3 DNA follows: TGTGCCAGCAGTTTATTGGGCAGACCCTTGAACACTGAAGCTTTCTTT.

This clonotype was counted at least ten times. V gene TRBV6-5 combines with J gene TRBJ1-1, with a weak D call TRBD1 (5 bases). CDR3 length: 13 residues. Per germline, CDR1 MNHEY and CDR2 SVGAGI. The ends were cut back, 2 bases at V and 3 bases at J, with 7 bases in the middle. CDR3 sequence: CASSYETDTEAFF. Here the CDR3 DNA reads TGTGCCAGCAGTTACGAGACAGACACTGAAGCTTTCTTT.

The CDR3 nucleotides read TGTGCCAGTAGTATAGGGAACAGGATTGGGGTCTACGAGCAGTACTTC. As protein: CASSIGNRIGVYEQYF. The V call is TRBV19, the J call TRBJ2-7, with D possibly matching TRBD1 (5 bases). Trimming cost V 1 base and J 3 bases, with 16 bases left between them. There are 16 residues in the CDR3. Per germline, CDR1 LNHDA and CDR2 SQIVND (reference sequence).

This clonotype was found many times. The chain is built from TRBV5-1 and TRBJ2-7; 7 positions agree with TRBD1. This CDR3 has 13 residues. V dropped 2 bases and J dropped 8; count of bases not matched to a gene: 7. Germline CDR1 and CDR2: SGHRS and YFSETQ. The CDR3 is CASSLLRQGKQYF. CDR3 DNA: TGCGCCAGCAGCTTATTGAGACAGGGAAAGCAGTACTTC.

This clonotype occurred many times. J is TRBJ1-6 and V is TRBV20-1; no reliable D call. The CDR3 has 16 amino acids. Trimming removed 2 bases from V and 0 bases from J, with 11 bases in between. Germline V gene lookup returns CDR1 DFQATT and CDR2 SNEGSKA (reference sequence). The CDR3 DNA reads TGCAGTGCTAGACGTCCCGGCTACTCCTATAATTCACCCCTCCACTTT. It yields the protein CSARRPGYSYNSPLHF.

This clonotype showed up just a few times. The rearrangement uses TRBV11-3 and TRBJ2-7; 10 bases align to TRBD2. Germline CDR1 and CDR2: SGHNT and YENEEA. V trimming: 1 base; J trimming: 3 bases; junction bases outside the gene matches: 3. There are 15 residues in the CDR3. The CDR3 here is CASSLASGRDYEQYF. In DNA form, the CDR3 reads TGTGCCAGCAGCTTAGCTAGCGGGAGAGACTACGAGCAGTACTTC.

This clonotype was detected many times. CDR3: CASSPQLGNSPLHF. The DNA of the CDR3 is TGTGCCAGCAGCCCACAATTGGGTAATTCACCCCTCCACTTT. The V gene is TRBV7-2, the J gene TRBJ1-6; D is uncertain. CDR3 length: 14 residues. Germline V lookup: CDR1 SGHTA, CDR2 FQGNSA. V lost 5 bases and J 6 bases, leaving 11 bases between the germline ends.

This clonotype has just a few counts. The V call is TRBV15, the J call TRBJ2-7; 12 bases match TRBD2. CDR1 is LNHNV and CDR2 is YYDKDF in the germline V gene (reference sequence). The CDR3 runs 15 residues. Trimming cost V 4 bases and J 5 bases; bases outside gene matches: 6. The CDR3 protein is CATSTRLAGADEQYF. The DNA of the CDR3 is TGTGCCACCAGCACCCGACTAGCGGGAGCGGACGAGCAGTACTTC.

In this sample, this clonotype turned up many times. J is TRBJ1-2 and V is TRBV6-1, with 8 bases fitting TRBD1. With V trimmed by 2 bases and J by 5 bases, 10 bases remained unmatched. Germline-derived CDR1 and CDR2 are MNHNS and SASEGT. This CDR3 has 16 residues. The chain's CDR3 is CASSERTGQATYGYTF. CDR3 coding DNA: TGTGCCAGCAGTGAACGAACGGGACAGGCCACTTATGGCTACACCTTC.

This clonotype showed up many times. The CDR3 is CASSLAGDNTGELFF. CDR3 bases: TGTGCCAGCAGCTTAGCGGGAGATAATACCGGGGAGCTGTTTTTT. The chain uses TRBV7-2 and TRBJ2-2; D is perhaps TRBD2 (5 bases). Trimming pared 0 bases from V and 5 bases from J, leaving 10 bases between. The CDR3 is 15 amino acids. Per the germline V gene, CDR1 is SGHTA and CDR2 is FQGNSA.

This clonotype has just a few counts. This chain connects TRBV28 to TRBJ2-6, with 10 positions matching TRBD1. The CDR3 length is 20 residues. Trimming at V came to 6 bases and at J to 1 base, leaving 15 bases not matched to a gene. From germline, CDR1 is MDHEN and CDR2 SYDVKM. CDR3 coding DNA: TGTGCCAGCAGAAAAAGACCCGACAGGGGGCGATTTTCTGGGGCCAACGTCCTGACTTTC. Its translation: CASRKRPDRGRFSGANVLTF.